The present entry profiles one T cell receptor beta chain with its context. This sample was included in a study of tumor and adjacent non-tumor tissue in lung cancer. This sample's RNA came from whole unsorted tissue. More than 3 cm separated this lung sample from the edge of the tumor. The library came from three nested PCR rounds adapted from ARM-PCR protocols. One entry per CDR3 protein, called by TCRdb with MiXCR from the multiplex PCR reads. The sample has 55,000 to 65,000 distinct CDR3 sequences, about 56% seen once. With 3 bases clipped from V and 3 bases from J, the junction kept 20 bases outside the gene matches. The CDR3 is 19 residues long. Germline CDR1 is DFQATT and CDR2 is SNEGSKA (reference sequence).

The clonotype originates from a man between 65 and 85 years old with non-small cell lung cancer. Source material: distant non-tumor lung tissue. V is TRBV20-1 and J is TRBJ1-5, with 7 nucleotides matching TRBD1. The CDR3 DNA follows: TGCAGTGCTAGGGCGGACAGGTCCAAGAGGCCTTATAACAATCAGCCCCAGCATTTT. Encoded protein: CSARADRSKRPYNNQPQHF.